A single T cell receptor (beta chain) is shown here with its context. Its matching antigen is unknown. The sample is drawn from a study of beta chain features in type 1 diabetes. Points from the study as a whole: Shortening of TCRB CDR3s, moderate but significant, appeared in all four CD4+ subsets of Type 1 diabetes patients.

It was via CD45RO/CCR7/CD25/CD127/CD95/CD27 that CD4+ naive, central memory, regulatory and stem cell-like memory cells were sorted. V was trimmed by 7 bases and J by 2 bases, leaving 17 bases between them. The CDR3 has 15 amino acids. The germline CDR1 and CDR2 sequences are MNHEY and SVGAGI. The whole isolated RNA underwent reverse transcription, so sequencing captured expressed TCRB transcripts. Method: immunoSEQ multiplex PCR; TCRdb's copy keeps in-frame clones and lacks some. The data show around 710,000 clones, approximately 13% seen once. The sequence derives from a man aged 25 to 40 with type 1 diabetes. The sequenced material came from naive CD4+ T cells from blood. The V gene is TRBV6-5, the J gene TRBJ2-5; TRBD1 or TRBD2 may be the D gene (7 bases each). This chain's CDR3 is CASTLSGTAQETQYF. CDR3 in DNA: TGTGCCAGCACCTTGAGCGGGACAGCTCAAGAGACCCAGTACTTC.